The present T cell receptor beta chain was sequenced within a study of blood T cell repertoires in COVID-19. Study-wide background: Donors in the United States, Italy and Spain gave samples during acute or convalescent COVID-19.

The table came from immunoSEQ multiplex PCR; TCRdb's copy has only in-frame clones and leaves some out. Of 80,000 to 95,000 clones listed, about 85% are singletons. Germline V lookup: CDR1 MRHNA, CDR2 SNTAGT. The V and J ends lost 6 bases and 0 bases, in that order; junction bases with no gene match: 4. This CDR3 contains 16 residues. What was sequenced was peripheral blood. This receptor was taken from a woman in her seventies with acute or convalescent COVID-19. The chain couples TRBV6-4 to TRBJ2-3; 12 bases line up with TRBD2. CDR3 region: CASSPTSGGSTDTQYF. The CDR3 coding sequence is TGTGCCAGCAGCCCGACTAGCGGGGGAAGCACAGATACGCAGTATTTT.